The 16 T cell receptor beta chains in this list originate from one sample, sequenced in a study of sequential checkpoint blockade in melanoma. Treatment noted: randomized to nivolumab then ipilimumab (arm A) or the reverse (arm B). Method: immunoSEQ multiplex PCR; TCRdb's copy keeps in-frame clones and lacks some. The data contain about 13,000 clones, roughly four fifths of them singletons. The sample was CD8+ T cells sorted from blood (inferred from file names), taken from a patient given nivolumab and ipilimumab in sequence. These receptors all stem from a human patient with melanoma. Some clones in this sample may be carry-over from other donors' samples.

The chain recombines TRBV5-1 with TRBJ2-5; 8 nucleotides match TRBD1. CDR1 and CDR2 from the germline V gene are SGHRS and YFSETQ. J gave up 1 base and V 3 bases, and 8 bases lay outside the gene matches. CDR3 size: 16 residues. As DNA, the CDR3 is TGCGCCAGCAGCTCGGACTGGACAGGGCTCCAAGAGACCCAGTACTTC. Translated, it gives CASSSDWTGLQETQYF.

The V gene is TRBV7-2, the J gene TRBJ2-7, with D possibly matching TRBD1 (6 bases). Trimming stripped 5 bases from V and 6 bases from J, with 11 bases between. Germline V CDR1 and CDR2: SGHTA, FQGNSA. This CDR3 comprises 12 residues. Here the CDR3 DNA reads TGTGCCAGCAGCCCTGACAGGTCCGAGCAGTACTTC. It is translated as CASSPDRSEQYF.

The chain couples TRBV2 to TRBJ2-4, with TRBD1 matching 11 bases. The length of the CDR3 is 16 residues. V gave up 6 bases and J gave up 2 bases; unmatched junction bases: 6. In germline, CDR1 is SNHLY, CDR2 FYNNEI. The chain's CDR3 is CASRDSDRGPKNIQYF. The CDR3 DNA reads TGTGCCAGCAGAGATTCGGACAGGGGGCCCAAAAACATTCAGTACTTC.

This chain uses TRBV10-1 with TRBJ2-1, with 10 bases fitting TRBD1. The CDR3 has 15 residues. The V gene's germline CDR1 is WNHNN and CDR2 SYGVQD (reference sequence). Trimming cost V 2 bases and J 8 bases; bases outside gene matches: 6. CDR3 sequence (DNA): TGCGCCAGCAGTGAGAATGGACAGGGGGTACATGAGCAGTTCTTC. This translates into CASSENGQGVHEQFF.

This clone was seen a handful of times. V and J are TRBV7-8 and TRBJ1-2, with D hard to call. The germline gives CDR1 SGHVS, CDR2 FQNEAQ. The CDR3 length is 15 residues. V was trimmed by 0 bases and J by 8 bases, leaving 16 bases between them. CDR3 protein: CASSLADQASRGYTF. CDR3 sequence (DNA): TGTGCCAGCAGCTTAGCAGACCAGGCCTCTCGGGGCTACACCTTC.

This clone was counted between two and nine times. The chain employs TRBV9 and TRBJ2-3; 8 bases agree with TRBD2. CDR3 length: 17 amino acids. With 3 bases clipped from V and 5 bases from J, the junction kept 14 bases outside the gene matches. The germline V gene has CDR1 SGDLS and CDR2 YYNGEE. The CDR3 spells CASSAHSRGAQRDTQYF. CDR3 coding DNA: TGTGCCAGCAGCGCCCACTCGCGGGGGGCCCAACGAGATACGCAGTATTTT.

The chain carries TRBV5-1 and TRBJ1-2; 7 bases line up with TRBD1. Germline V lookup: CDR1 SGHRS, CDR2 YFSETQ. Losses at the gene ends were 0 bases for V and 1 base for J; bases not matched to a gene: 3. The CDR3 has 15 residues. The CDR3 loop is CASSLEQGGNYGYTF. The CDR3 bases are TGCGCCAGCAGCTTGGAGCAGGGGGGTAACTATGGCTACACCTTC.

V is TRBV2 and J is TRBJ2-1; weak D call: TRBD2 (6 bases). The CDR3 is 13 amino acids. V was trimmed by 5 bases and J by 10 bases, leaving 15 bases between them. Germline CDR1 SNHLY, CDR2 FYNNEI. This CDR3 reads CASSSGLKGEQFF. Written as DNA, the CDR3 is TGTGCCAGCAGTTCGGGACTCAAAGGGGAGCAGTTCTTC.

The rearrangement joins TRBV2 to TRBJ1-6; 7 bases agree with TRBD1. The CDR3 covers 14 residues. The germline CDR1 and CDR2 sequences are SNHLY and FYNNEI. Trimming took 8 bases from V and 13 from J; bases not matched to a gene: 14. The CDR3 DNA follows: TGTGCCAGCGGGTATGACAGGGCGGCGGGCCCCCTCCACTTT. It specifies CASGYDRAAGPLHF.

The count of this clone is one. The genes are TRBV27 and TRBJ2-3; 8 nucleotides align to TRBD2. CDR1 MNHEY and CDR2 SMNVEV come from the germline V gene (reference sequence). This CDR3 contains 14 residues. V shed 2 bases, J shed 4 bases, and the junction held 2 bases outside the gene matches. The CDR3 sequence: CASSLGLAADTQYF. The CDR3 coding sequence is TGTGCCAGCAGTTTAGGACTAGCTGCAGATACGCAGTATTTT.

The chain joins TRBV11-3 to TRBJ1-2, with 9 bases identical to TRBD1. Germline V gene data show CDR1 as SGHNT and CDR2 as YENEEA. Trimming at V came to 1 base and at J to 2 bases, leaving 5 bases not matched to a gene. There are 16 residues in the CDR3. CDR3 region: CASSLVRGQGNYGYTF. For the CDR3, the DNA is TGTGCCAGCAGCTTAGTTCGAGGACAGGGGAACTATGGCTACACCTTC.

This chain joins TRBV7-9 and TRBJ1-1; D is uncertain. CDR1 is SEHNR and CDR2 is FQNEAQ in the germline V gene (reference sequence). CDR3 length equals 13 residues. Trimming stripped 7 bases from V and 3 bases from J, with 12 bases between. The CDR3 spells CASIPTGDTEAFF. The CDR3 DNA sequence: TGTGCCAGCATCCCGACCGGGGACACTGAAGCTTTCTTT.

Notes on this clone: The sample has other DNA sequences that encode this CDR3 too. The chain links TRBV5-6 to TRBJ1-2; TRBD1 might be the D (5 bases). The CDR3 is made up of 13 amino acids. Looked up from germline, CDR1 is SGHDT and CDR2 is YYEEEE. V was clipped by 0 bases and J by 7 bases, with 10 bases between them. The CDR3 DNA is TGTGCCAGCAGCTTGGATTGGGGGGGTGGCTACACCTTC. Amino acid sequence: CASSLDWGGGYTF.

This rearrangement joins TRBV9 to TRBJ1-1, with 10 bases aligning to TRBD1. The length of the CDR3 is 18 residues. Germline CDR1 and CDR2: SGDLS and YYNGEE. The ends lost 4 bases at V and 0 bases at J; junction bases unmatched: 12. In DNA, the CDR3 is TGTGCCAGCAGCCTTCTGGGGACAGGGGCGGTCATGAACACTGAAGCTTTCTTT. Amino acids: CASSLLGTGAVMNTEAFF.

V is TRBV7-8 and J is TRBJ1-5, with TRBD1 matching over 9 bases. The length of the CDR3 is 17 residues. V lost 4 bases, J lost 3 bases, and 10 bases stayed unmatched. CDR1 is SGHVS and CDR2 is FQNEAQ in the germline V gene. In nucleotides, the CDR3 is TGTGCCAGCAGCTGGGATCCGGGACAGGGTTACAATCAGCCCCAGCATTTT. As protein: CASSWDPGQGYNQPQHF.

The rearrangement links TRBV7-2 to TRBJ2-4; TRBD2 matches 14 bases. V shed 5 bases, J shed 7 bases, and the junction held 7 bases outside the gene matches. This CDR3 is 16 amino acids long. Germline V lookup: CDR1 SGHTA, CDR2 FQGNSA. The CDR3: CASSPRLAGGSNIQYF. DNA for the CDR3: TGTGCCAGCAGCCCCCGACTAGCGGGGGGGTCTAACATTCAGTACTTC. Using reference TRBV7-2 and TRBJ2-4 for the parts outside the CDR3, the full variable domain is GAGVSQSPSNKVTEKGKDVELRCDPISGHTALYWYRQSLGQGLEFLIYFQGNSAPDKSGLPSDRFSAERTGGSVSTLTIQRTQQEDSAVYLCASSPRLAGGSNIQYFGAGTRLSVL.